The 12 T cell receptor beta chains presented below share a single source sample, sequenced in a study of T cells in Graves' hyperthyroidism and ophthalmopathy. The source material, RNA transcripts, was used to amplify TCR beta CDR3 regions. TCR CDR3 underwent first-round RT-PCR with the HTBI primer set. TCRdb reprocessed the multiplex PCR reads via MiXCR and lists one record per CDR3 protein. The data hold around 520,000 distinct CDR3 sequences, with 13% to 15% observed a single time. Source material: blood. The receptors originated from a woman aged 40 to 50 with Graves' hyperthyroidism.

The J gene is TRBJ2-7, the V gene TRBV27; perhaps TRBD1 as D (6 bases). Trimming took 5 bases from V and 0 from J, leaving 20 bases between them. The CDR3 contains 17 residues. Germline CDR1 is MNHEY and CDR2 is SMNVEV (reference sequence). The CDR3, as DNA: TGTGCCAGCAGTATCATTCAGGGGTCCCTGAGCTCCTACGAGCAGTACTTC. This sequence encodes CASSIIQGSLSSYEQYF.

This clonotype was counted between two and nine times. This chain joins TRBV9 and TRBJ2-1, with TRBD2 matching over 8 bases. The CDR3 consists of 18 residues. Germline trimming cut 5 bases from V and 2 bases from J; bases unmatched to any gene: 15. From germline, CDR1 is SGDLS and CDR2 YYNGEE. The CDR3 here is CASSRELSGRAPYNEQFF. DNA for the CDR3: TGTGCCAGCAGTAGGGAATTGAGCGGGAGAGCGCCCTACAATGAGCAGTTCTTC. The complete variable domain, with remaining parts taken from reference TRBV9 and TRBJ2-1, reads DSGVTQTPKHLITATGQRVTLRCSPRSGDLSVYWYQQSLDQGLQFLIQYYNGEERAKGNILERFSAQQFPDLHSELNLSSLELGDSALYFCASSRELSGRAPYNEQFFGPGTRLTVL.

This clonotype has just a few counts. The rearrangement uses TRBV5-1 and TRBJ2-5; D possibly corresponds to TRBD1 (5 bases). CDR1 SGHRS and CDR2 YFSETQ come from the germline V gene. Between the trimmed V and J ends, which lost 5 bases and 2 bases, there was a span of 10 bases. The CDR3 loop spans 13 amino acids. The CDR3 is CASRRQNQETQYF. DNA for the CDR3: TGCGCCAGCAGGCGACAGAATCAAGAGACCCAGTACTTC. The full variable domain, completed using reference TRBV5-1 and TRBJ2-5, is KAGVTQTPRYLIKTRGQQVTLSCSPISGHRSVSWYQQTPGQGLQFLFEYFSETQRNKGNFPGRFSGRQFSNSRSEMNVSTLELGDSALYLCASRRQNQETQYFGPGTRLLVL.

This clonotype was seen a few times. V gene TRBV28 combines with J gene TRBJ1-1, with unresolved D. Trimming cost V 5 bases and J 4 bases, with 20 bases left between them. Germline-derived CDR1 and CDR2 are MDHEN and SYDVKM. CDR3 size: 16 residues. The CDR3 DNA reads TGTGCCAGCAGTACCTATTTGGACTTCCCTGTCACTGAAGCTTTCTTT. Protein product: CASSTYLDFPVTEAFF.

The CDR3 sequence: CASRRIVGTGELFF. Here the CDR3 DNA reads TGTGCCAGCAGGAGGATCGTGGGCACCGGGGAGCTGTTTTTT. The V gene is TRBV28, the J gene TRBJ2-2; D gene unclear. Germline lookup yields CDR1 MDHEN and CDR2 SYDVKM. The CDR3 loop spans 14 amino acids. V lost 6 bases, J lost 4 bases, and 12 bases lay in between.

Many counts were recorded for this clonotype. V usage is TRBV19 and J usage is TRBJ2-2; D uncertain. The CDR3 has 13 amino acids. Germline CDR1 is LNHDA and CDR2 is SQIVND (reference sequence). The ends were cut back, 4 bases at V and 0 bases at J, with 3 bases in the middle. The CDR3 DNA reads TGTGCCAGTAGTAAAGCGAACACCGGGGAGCTGTTTTTT. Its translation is CASSKANTGELFF.

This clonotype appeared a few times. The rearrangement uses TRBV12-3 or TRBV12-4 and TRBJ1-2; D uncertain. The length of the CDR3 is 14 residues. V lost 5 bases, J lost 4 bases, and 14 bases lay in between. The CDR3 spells CASSPLGGFYGYTF. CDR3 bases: TGTGCCAGCAGTCCCCTGGGAGGATTCTATGGCTACACCTTC.

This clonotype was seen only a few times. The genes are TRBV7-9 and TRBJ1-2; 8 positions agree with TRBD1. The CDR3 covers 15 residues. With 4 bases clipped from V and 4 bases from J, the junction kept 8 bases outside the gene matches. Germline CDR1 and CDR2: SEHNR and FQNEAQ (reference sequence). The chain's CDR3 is CASSSPGQETYGYTF. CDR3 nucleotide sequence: TGTGCCAGCAGCTCTCCGGGACAGGAAACCTATGGCTACACCTTC. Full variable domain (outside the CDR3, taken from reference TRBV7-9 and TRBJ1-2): DTGVSQNPRHKITKRGQNVTFRCDPISEHNRLYWYRQTLGQGPEFLTYFQNEAQLEKSRLLSDRFSAERPKGSFSTLEIQRTEQGDSAMYLCASSSPGQETYGYTFGSGTRLTVV.

The DNA for the CDR3 is TGTGCCAGCAGCCGGGCAGGGGGCGAGTACAATGAGCAGTTCTTC. It codes for CASSRAGGEYNEQFF. The chain has TRBV7-2 and TRBJ2-1; 8 bases map to TRBD1. Germline CDR1 SGHTA, CDR2 FQGNSA. The CDR3 is 15 amino acids. V shed 5 bases and J 4 bases; nucleotides not matched to a gene: 7.

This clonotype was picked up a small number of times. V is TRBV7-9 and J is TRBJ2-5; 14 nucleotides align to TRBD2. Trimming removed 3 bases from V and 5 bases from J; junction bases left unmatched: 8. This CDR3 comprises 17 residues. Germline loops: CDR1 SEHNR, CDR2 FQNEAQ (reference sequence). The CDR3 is CASSLLSGTSGSETQYF. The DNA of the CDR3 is TGTGCCAGCAGCTTGTTGAGTGGGACTAGCGGGAGTGAGACCCAGTACTTC.

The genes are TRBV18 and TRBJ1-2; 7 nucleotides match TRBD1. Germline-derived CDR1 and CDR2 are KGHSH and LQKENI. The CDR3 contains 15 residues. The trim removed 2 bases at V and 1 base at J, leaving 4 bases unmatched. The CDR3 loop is CASSPEQGLNYGYTF. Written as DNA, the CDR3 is TGTGCCAGCTCACCAGAACAGGGGCTTAACTATGGCTACACCTTC.

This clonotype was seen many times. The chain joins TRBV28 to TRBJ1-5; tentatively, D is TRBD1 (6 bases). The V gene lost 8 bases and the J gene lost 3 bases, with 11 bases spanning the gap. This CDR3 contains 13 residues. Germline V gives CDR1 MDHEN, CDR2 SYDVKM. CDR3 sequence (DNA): TGTGCCAGCGGGCAGGGGATCAATCAGCCCCAGCATTTT. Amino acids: CASGQGINQPQHF.